This T cell receptor beta chain is drawn from a study of OX40 agonist ivuxolimab in advanced cancers. Whole-study context: Treatment received earlier with anti-PD-1, anti-PD-L1 or anti-CTLA-4 agents was allowed, and over 30% had some.

Produced via immunoSEQ multiplex PCR; TCRdb's table is partial and in-frame only. Of some 62,000 clones in the sample, more than 90% were seen once. Trimming removed 2 bases at V and 4 bases at J, with 24 bases between. The CDR3 has 18 residues. The clonotype originates from an adult with an advanced solid tumor such as melanoma, head and neck, liver or kidney cancer. The chain combines TRBV23-1 with TRBJ2-7, with D maybe TRBD2 (6 bases). TRBV23-1 is known as an ORF, though its function is uncertain. The sample here was CD4+ or CD8+ T cells sorted from blood, taken in a trial of the OX40 agonist ivuxolimab. The CDR3 reads CASSQITRKAGTAYEQYF. CDR3 bases: TGCGCCAGCAGTCAAATTACCCGGAAGGCGGGGACTGCGTACGAGCAGTACTTC.